Below are 10 T cell receptor beta chains sequenced from a single sample in a study of PD-1 blockade in classical Hodgkin lymphoma. Time point indicated: newly diagnosed, previously untreated cHL patient sample. TCRdb keeps only in-frame clones here, not all; method: immunoSEQ multiplex PCR. The data show 45,000 to 60,000 clones, roughly 93% seen once. Sequenced input: peripheral blood mononuclear cells (PBMCs). Receptor source: a human donor with classical Hodgkin lymphoma.

The chain combines TRBV6-1 with TRBJ2-7, with 9 positions matching TRBD1. Germline values: CDR1 MNHNS, CDR2 SASEGT. The V and J ends lost 6 bases and 7 bases, in that order; junction bases with no gene match: 10. CDR3 size: 14 residues. The CDR3 here is CASRQGATTREQYF. CDR3 in DNA: TGTGCCAGCAGACAGGGGGCAACGACGCGGGAGCAGTACTTC.

The chain recombines TRBV15 with TRBJ2-3; maybe TRBD1 (5 bases). Germline V gene data show CDR1 as LNHNV and CDR2 as YYDKDF (reference sequence). There are 13 residues in the CDR3. V shed 0 bases and J shed 6 bases, with 7 bases lying between them. The CDR3 bases are TGTGCCACCAGCAGAGATTACAGGGATACGCAGTATTTT. Amino acid sequence: CATSRDYRDTQYF.

The rearrangement joins TRBV5-8 to TRBJ1-2; no reliable D call. Germline CDR1 and CDR2: SGHTS and YDEGEE. V lost 1 base and J 2 bases, leaving 3 bases between the germline ends. This CDR3 comprises 12 residues. In DNA form, the CDR3 reads TGTGCCAGCAGCTTGAGGAACTATGGCTACACCTTC. Translation: CASSLRNYGYTF.

The chain has TRBV11-1 and TRBJ2-7, with 8 bases that match TRBD2. Unmatched junction bases numbered 10, after V lost 5 bases and J lost 4 bases. The length of the CDR3 is 15 residues. In germline, CDR1 is SGHAT, CDR2 FQDESV (reference sequence). CDR3 in amino acids: CASSHPGGSTYEQYV. The DNA of the CDR3 is TGTGCCAGCAGCCACCCGGGGGGGAGTACTTACGAGCAGTACGTC.

The V call is TRBV27, the J call TRBJ2-3; D possibly matches TRBD1 or TRBD2 (6 bases each). Trimming took 3 bases from V and 3 from J, leaving 19 bases between them. CDR3 length equals 17 residues. Germline CDR1 reads MNHEY; CDR2 reads SMNVEV (reference sequence). CDR3 in DNA: TGTGCCAGCAGTTTCCTACAGGGTACTAGCCGGACAGATACGCAGTATTTT. This translates into CASSFLQGTSRTDTQYF.

V gene TRBV2 combines with J gene TRBJ2-3; TRBD2 agrees at 10 bases. The CDR3 has 14 residues. V lost 4 bases and J lost 4; bases outside the gene matches: 2. Germline V gives CDR1 SNHLY, CDR2 FYNNEI. The CDR3 region is CASSGGTSADTQYF. CDR3 in DNA: TGTGCCAGCAGTGGCGGGACTAGCGCAGATACGCAGTATTTT.

The chain is built from TRBV20-1 and TRBJ2-5; the D gene could be TRBD1 or TRBD2 (5 bases each). The V gene's germline CDR1 is DFQATT and CDR2 SNEGSKA (reference sequence). The CDR3 has 11 residues. With 7 bases removed from V and 5 bases from J, the gap between germline ends came to 11 bases. CDR3 nucleotide sequence: TGCAGTGGGGGGTACGGCGAGACCCAGTACTTC. It translates to CSGGYGETQYF.

V usage is TRBV28 and J usage is TRBJ1-5, with unresolved D. V gave up 10 bases and J gave up 1 base, with 8 bases separating them. The CDR3 has 12 residues. Germline V gives CDR1 MDHEN, CDR2 SYDVKM. The CDR3 spells CATRMSNQPQHF. The DNA of the CDR3 is TGTGCCACCCGAATGAGCAATCAGCCCCAGCATTTT.

This chain uses TRBV28 with TRBJ1-1; maybe TRBD1 (5 bases). CDR3 size: 14 residues. Germline CDR1 MDHEN, CDR2 SYDVKM. V was pared by 6 bases and J by 5 bases, with 16 bases between. This chain's CDR3 is CASSPGTLGTEAFF. The CDR3 DNA reads TGTGCCAGCAGCCCCGGGACTCTAGGGACTGAAGCTTTCTTT.

V usage is TRBV7-6 and J usage is TRBJ2-2; TRBD1 matches 10 bases. The CDR3 extends over 16 amino acids. Germline lookup yields CDR1 SGHVS and CDR2 FNYEAQ. V lost 4 bases, J lost 4 bases, and 6 bases stayed unmatched. Written as DNA, the CDR3 is TGTGCCAGCAGCTCCACCGGGACAGGGGCCACCGGGGAGCTGTTTTTT. This translates into CASSSTGTGATGELFF.